This T cell receptor beta chain is drawn from a study of beta chain features in type 1 diabetes. This clone was found a few times. Its specificity is not known. Study-wide results and limits: Any HLA effect on TCRB rearrangement was left unresolved by small sub-analyses. Since sequencing was performed on cDNA, cells with high TCR expression could be over-represented.

The trim removed 2 bases at V and 8 bases at J, leaving 5 bases unmatched. Germline V gene data show CDR1 as MGHRA and CDR2 as YSYEKL. The CDR3 has 14 amino acids. Expressed TCRB transcripts got sequenced, as all isolated RNA was reverse transcribed. Profiling relied on immunoSEQ multiplex PCR, and the TCRdb table lists in-frame clones only, not all of them. Of about 140,000 clones detected, approximately 9.8% appear once; the ten largest clones hold 0.65%. V and J are TRBV4-1 and TRBJ2-1; TRBD2 matches at 8 bases. The sample consisted of central memory CD4+ T cells from blood. The TCR comes from a woman between 40 and 50 years old in good health. The CDR3, as DNA: TGCGCCAGCAGCCAACGACTAGCGCGGGATGAGCAGTTCTTC. Translation: CASSQRLARDEQFF.